This is a list of T cell receptor beta chains from one sample in a study of T-cell reconstitution after alpha-beta-depleted transplantation in children. TCRdb reprocessed the PCR reads via MiXCR and lists one record per CDR3 protein. The sample shows more than 200,000 distinct CDR3 sequences, 9.7% of them seen only once. The sequences come from PBMCs from the stem cell graft donor, collected from the stem cell graft. Receptors originate from a human donor who donated a stem cell graft to a child with SCID. The CDR3 runs from the conserved cysteine through the conserved F or W. D genes are given only for firm matches. A row's size may be missing; if present it is once, few, many or a size class.

size | J | D | length | V | DNA | CDR3
NA | TRBJ2-4 | NA | 13 | TRBV30 | TGTGCCGGGGCCTCGGACAATGGAAACATTCAGTACTTC | CAGASDNGNIQYF
many | TRBJ1-5 | NA | 13 | TRBV27 | TGTGCCAGCAGTTTATCGAACTCTCAGCCCCAGCATTTT | CASSLSNSQPQHF
once | TRBJ2-5 | TRBD2 | 16 | TRBV5-1 | TGCGCCAGCAGCTTGTATCTGACGGGGGGGCAGGAGACCCAGTACTTC | CASSLYLTGGQETQYF
many | TRBJ1-3 | NA | 16 | TRBV7-2 | TGTGCCAGCAGCTTGGGACCGACGAGCTCTGGAAACACCATATATTTT | CASSLGPTSSGNTIYF
many | TRBJ2-7 | TRBD1 | 15 | TRBV5-5 | TGTGCCAGCAGCTCGCCGGGACAGGGGATCGACGAGCAGTACTTC | CASSSPGQGIDEQYF
many | TRBJ2-5 | NA | 13 | TRBV29-1 | TGCAGCGTTGTGTACGGCAGCCAAGAGACCCAGTACTTC | CSVVYGSQETQYF
many | TRBJ1-1 | NA | 17 | TRBV7-2 | TGTGCCAGCAGCTTAGTAAAGGGGGTATATGAACACACTGAAGCTTTCTTT | CASSLVKGVYEHTEAFF
NA | TRBJ2-3 | NA | 15 | TRBV6-4 | TGTGCCATCAGTGAACTAACGGGGGGCACAGATACGCAGTATTTT | CAISELTGGTDTQYF
many | TRBJ2-4 | TRBD1 | 12 | TRBV7-9 | TGTGCCAGCAGCCCCCGGACAGGGGTTCCGTACTTC | CASSPRTGVPYF
many | TRBJ2-3 | NA | 15 | TRBV20-1 | TGCAGTGCTAGAGATGGACGGATCAGCACAGATACGCAGTATTTT | CSARDGRISTDTQYF
many | TRBJ2-3 | NA | 13 | TRBV20-1 | TGCAGTGCTAAGACGGCCCCGAGGGATACGCAGTATTTT | CSAKTAPRDTQYF
NA | TRBJ2-1 | TRBD2 | 16 | TRBV11-2 | TGTGCCAGCAGCTTCCAGACTAGCGGGGGATACAATGAGCAGTTCTTC | CASSFQTSGGYNEQFF
many | TRBJ1-1 | NA | 15 | TRBV6-5 | TGTGCCAGCATCAAAAGGGGGTCGTGGGGCACTGAAGCTTTCTTT | CASIKRGSWGTEAFF
NA | TRBJ2-1 | NA | 17 | TRBV3-1 | TGTGCCTGCTGCCAAGATCCCGGGGCCCTCCCGCGCAATGAGCAGTTCTTC | CACCQDPGALPRNEQFF
many | TRBJ2-2 | NA | 12 | TRBV7-2 | TGTGCCAGTGGGAGGCGGGCCGGGGAGCTGTTTTTT | CASGRRAGELFF